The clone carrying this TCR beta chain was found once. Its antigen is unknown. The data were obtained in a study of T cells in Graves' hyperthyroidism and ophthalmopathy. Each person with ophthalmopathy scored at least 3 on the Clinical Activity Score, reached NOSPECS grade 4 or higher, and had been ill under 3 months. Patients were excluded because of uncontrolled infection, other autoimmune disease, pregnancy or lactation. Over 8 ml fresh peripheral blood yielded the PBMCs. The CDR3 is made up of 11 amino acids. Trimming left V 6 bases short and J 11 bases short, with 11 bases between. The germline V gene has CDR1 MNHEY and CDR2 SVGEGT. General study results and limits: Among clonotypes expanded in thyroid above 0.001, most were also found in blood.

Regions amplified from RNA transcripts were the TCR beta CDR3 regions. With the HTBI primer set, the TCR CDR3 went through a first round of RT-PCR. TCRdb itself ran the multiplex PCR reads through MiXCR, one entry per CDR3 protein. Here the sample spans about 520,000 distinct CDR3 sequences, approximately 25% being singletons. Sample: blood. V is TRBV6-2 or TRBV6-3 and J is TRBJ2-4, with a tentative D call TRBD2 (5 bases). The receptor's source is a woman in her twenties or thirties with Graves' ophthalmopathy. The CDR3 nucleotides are TGTGCCAGCAGCCCCCCCGGGGTTCAGTACTTC. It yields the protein CASSPPGVQYF.